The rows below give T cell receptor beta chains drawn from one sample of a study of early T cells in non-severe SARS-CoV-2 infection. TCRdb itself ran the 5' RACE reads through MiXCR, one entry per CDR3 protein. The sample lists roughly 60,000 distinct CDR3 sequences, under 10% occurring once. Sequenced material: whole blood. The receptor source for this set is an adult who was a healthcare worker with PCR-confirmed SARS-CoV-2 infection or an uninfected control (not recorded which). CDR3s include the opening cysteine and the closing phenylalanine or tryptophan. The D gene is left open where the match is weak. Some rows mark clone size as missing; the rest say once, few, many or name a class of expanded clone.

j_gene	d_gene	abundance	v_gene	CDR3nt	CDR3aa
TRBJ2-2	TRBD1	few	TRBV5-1	TGCGCCAGCAGCTCGATGACAGGGGGCTCGACCGGGGAGCTGTTTTTT	CASSSMTGGSTGELFF
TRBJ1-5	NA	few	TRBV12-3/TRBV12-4	TGTGCCAGCAGTTTAGGGCTTCGACAGCCCCAGCATTTT	CASSLGLRQPQHF
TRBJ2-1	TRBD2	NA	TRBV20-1	TGCAGTGCTGTAGCGGGAGGACGAATGAGTGAGCAGTTCTTC	CSAVAGGRMSEQFF
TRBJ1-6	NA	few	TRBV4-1	TGCGCCAGCAGCCAAGACTATACACCCCTCCACTTT	CASSQDYTPLHF
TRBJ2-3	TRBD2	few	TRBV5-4	TGTGCCAGCACCCCGGGACTACCCAGCACAGATACGCAGTATTTT	CASTPGLPSTDTQYF
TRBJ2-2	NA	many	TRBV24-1	TGTGCCACCAGTGATTTCGGGAACACCGGGGAGCTGTTTTTT	CATSDFGNTGELFF
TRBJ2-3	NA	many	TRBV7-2	TGTGCCAGCAGCTTAGCAAGGGGCACAGATACGCAGTATTTT	CASSLARGTDTQYF
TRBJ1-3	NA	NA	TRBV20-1	TGCAGTGCTAGTTTTGGAGTCTCTGGAAACACCATATATTTT	CSASFGVSGNTIYF
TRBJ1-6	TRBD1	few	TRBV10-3	TGTGCCATCAGTCTTACAGGGGGCAGCAATTCACCCCTCCACTTT	CAISLTGGSNSPLHF
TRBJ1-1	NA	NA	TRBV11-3	TGTGCCAGCAGCGCAAACAGGGAGAACACTGAAGCTTTCTTT	CASSANRENTEAFF
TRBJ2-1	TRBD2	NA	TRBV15	TGTGCCACCAGCAGAGGGGAACTAGCGGGAGCCCGTCGGGAGCAGTTCTTC	CATSRGELAGARREQFF
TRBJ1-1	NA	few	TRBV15	TGTGCCACCAGCAGAGATCGTTGGGGAACTGAAGCTTTCTTT	CATSRDRWGTEAFF
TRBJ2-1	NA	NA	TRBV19	TGTGCCAGTAAAGACCCCCCGGGGGACAGACCTTACAATGAGCAGTTCTTC	CASKDPPGDRPYNEQFF
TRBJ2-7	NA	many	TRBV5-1	TGCGCCAGCAGCCCCCGGGGAGAGTGGGAGCAGTACTTC	CASSPRGEWEQYF
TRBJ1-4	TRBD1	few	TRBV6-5	TGTGCCAGCAGCTACAGGGGCCCAACTAATGAAAAACTGTTTTTT	CASSYRGPTNEKLFF
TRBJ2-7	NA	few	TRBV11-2	TGTGCCAGCATCCCAAGTCAGGGGGGCCACGAGCAGTACTTC	CASIPSQGGHEQYF
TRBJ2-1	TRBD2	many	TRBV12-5	TGTGCTAGTGGTTTTGCGGGAGAATACAATGAGCAGTTCTTC	CASGFAGEYNEQFF
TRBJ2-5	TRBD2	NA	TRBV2	TGTGCCAGCAGTTTGATTAGCGGGGGCGAGACCCAGTACTTC	CASSLISGGETQYF
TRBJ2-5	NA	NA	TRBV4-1	TGCGCCAGCAGCCAAGATAAGGGAGGAGAGACCCAGTACTTC	CASSQDKGGETQYF
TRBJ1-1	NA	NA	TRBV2	TGTGCCAGCACCCCGGACATAGCGGCTTTCTTT	CASTPDIAAFF
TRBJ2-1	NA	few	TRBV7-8	TGTGCCAGCAGTTCAGGGAGCTCCTACAATGAGCAGTTCTTC	CASSSGSSYNEQFF
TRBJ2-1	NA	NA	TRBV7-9	TGTGCCAGCAGCTTAGGGGGACACGGTTACAATGAGCAGTTCTTC	CASSLGGHGYNEQFF
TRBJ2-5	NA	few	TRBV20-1	TGCAGTGCTAGAGAGGAGACCCAGTACTTC	CSAREETQYF
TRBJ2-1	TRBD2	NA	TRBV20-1	TGCAGTGCCAAGCGGGAGGGACTTTACGATGAGCAGTTCTTC	CSAKREGLYDEQFF
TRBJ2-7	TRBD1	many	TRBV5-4	TGTGCCAGCAGCTTGGCCGGACAGGGGCACTACGAGCAGTACTTC	CASSLAGQGHYEQYF
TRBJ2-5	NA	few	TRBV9	TGTGCCAGCAGCCCCCGGGTCGGGAGAGGAGAGACCCAGTACTTC	CASSPRVGRGETQYF
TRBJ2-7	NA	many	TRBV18	TGTGCCAGCTCCACCGGCAGGGAATCCTACGAGCAGTACTTC	CASSTGRESYEQYF
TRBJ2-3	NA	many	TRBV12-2	TGTGCAAGTCGCTTTACAGGGGCCCTTGGGAATGGGGGAGGAACAGATACGCAGTATTTT	CASRFTGALGNGGGTDTQYF
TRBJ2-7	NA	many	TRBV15	TGTGCCACCAGCAGAGGCTCCCGTACCTACGAGCAGTACTTC	CATSRGSRTYEQYF
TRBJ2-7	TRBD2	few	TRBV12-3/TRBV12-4	TGTGCCAGCAGTTTGAGACTAGCGGGAGCGGGAGAGCAGTACTTC	CASSLRLAGAGEQYF
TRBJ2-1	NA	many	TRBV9	TGTGCCAGCAGTAAAGACCGGGGAAACTACAATGAGCAGTTCTTC	CASSKDRGNYNEQFF
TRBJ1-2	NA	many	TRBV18	TGTGCCAGCTCACCAGGGCACCAGGGACCGGATGGCTACACCTTC	CASSPGHQGPDGYTF
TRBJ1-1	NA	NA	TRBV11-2	TGTGCCAGCAGCTTGCGGCAGGGCGGAGGCACTGAAGCTTTCTTT	CASSLRQGGGTEAFF
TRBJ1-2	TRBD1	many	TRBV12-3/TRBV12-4	TGTGCCAGCAGTCGAACAGGGGTCAACTATGGCTACACCTTC	CASSRTGVNYGYTF
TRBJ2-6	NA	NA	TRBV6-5	TGTGCCAGCAGTTACTCTTCGGGGGCCTCTGGGGCCAACGTCCTGACTTTC	CASSYSSGASGANVLTF